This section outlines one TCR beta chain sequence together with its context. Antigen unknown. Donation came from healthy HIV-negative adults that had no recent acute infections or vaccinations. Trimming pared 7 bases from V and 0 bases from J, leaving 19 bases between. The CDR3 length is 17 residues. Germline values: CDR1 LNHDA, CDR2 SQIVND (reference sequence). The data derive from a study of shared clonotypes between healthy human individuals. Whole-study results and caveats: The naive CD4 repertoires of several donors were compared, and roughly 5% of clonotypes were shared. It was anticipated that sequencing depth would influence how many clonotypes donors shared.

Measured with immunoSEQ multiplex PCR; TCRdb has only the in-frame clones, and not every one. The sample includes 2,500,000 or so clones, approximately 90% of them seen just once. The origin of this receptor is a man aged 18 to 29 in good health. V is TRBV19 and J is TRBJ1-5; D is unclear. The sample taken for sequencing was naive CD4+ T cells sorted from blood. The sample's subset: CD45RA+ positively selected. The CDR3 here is CASKVVEGSISNQPQHF. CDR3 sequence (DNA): TGTGCCAGTAAGGTTGTAGAGGGAAGCATTAGCAATCAGCCCCAGCATTTT.